The 8 T cell receptor beta chains below come from one sample, sequenced in a study of response to subunit inactivated influenza vaccine. TCRdb analysed the RT-PCR reads with MiXCR anew, one entry per CDR3 protein. The sample consists of about 830,000 distinct CDR3 sequences, roughly 20% of them appearing once. Sequencing used PBMCs from blood, obtained roughly 5 days after vaccination. These receptors came from a man in his fifties or sixties who received an inactivated influenza vaccine.

This clonotype was detected a few times. The rearrangement joins TRBV20-1 to TRBJ1-2; D is ambiguous. V was pared by 6 bases and J by 3 bases, with 23 bases between. Germline V lookup: CDR1 DFQATT, CDR2 SNEGSKA (reference sequence). The CDR3 length is 16 residues. The CDR3 region is CSALGVLGFGDYGYTF. The DNA of the CDR3 is TGCAGTGCCCTAGGAGTGTTAGGGTTCGGGGACTATGGCTACACCTTC.

This chain connects TRBV19 to TRBJ1-5, with TRBD1 as a possible D gene (5 bases). This CDR3 spans 13 amino acids. Per the germline V gene, CDR1 is LNHDA and CDR2 is SQIVND (reference sequence). Trimming cost V 10 bases and J 3 bases, with 13 bases left between them. The CDR3 DNA follows: TGTGCCACCCTGGGGCAGGACAATCAGCCCCAGCATTTT. Protein sequence: CATLGQDNQPQHF. Together with reference TRBV19 and TRBJ1-5, the CDR3 gives the full variable domain: DGGITQSPKYLFRKEGQNVTLSCEQNLNHDAMYWYRQDPGQGLRLIYYSQIVNDFQKGDIAEGYSVSREKKESFPLTVTSAQKNPTAFYLCATLGQDNQPQHFGDGTRLSIL.

This chain connects TRBV6-2 or TRBV6-3 to TRBJ1-1; D might be TRBD1 (6 bases). The CDR3 covers 11 residues. The germline gives CDR1 MNHEY, CDR2 SVGEGT. Trimming cost V 5 bases and J 11 bases, with 12 bases left between them. The CDR3 sequence is CASSDTGNAFF. DNA for the CDR3: TGTGCCAGCAGTGACACAGGGAATGCTTTCTTT.

This clonotype was recorded many times. This chain connects TRBV29-1 to TRBJ1-1; a weak D match, TRBD1 (5 bases). Germline V lookup: CDR1 SQVTM, CDR2 ANQGSEA. The CDR3 covers 14 residues. V lost 3 bases, J lost 0 bases, and 11 bases lay in between. The CDR3 is CSVDQGVVNTEAFF. The CDR3 nucleotides are TGCAGCGTTGATCAGGGAGTGGTGAACACTGAAGCTTTCTTT.

The rearrangement uses TRBV20-1 and TRBJ2-5; D gene unclear. Germline values: CDR1 DFQATT, CDR2 SNEGSKA (reference sequence). Trimming removed 0 bases at V and 2 bases at J, with 16 bases between. This CDR3 region has 16 residues. DNA of the CDR3: TGCAGTGCTAGAGATCTGGGCAGGACGGATCAAGAGACCCAGTACTTC. It yields the protein CSARDLGRTDQETQYF.

The chain has TRBV4-3 and TRBJ2-2; 7 nucleotides agree with TRBD1. The CDR3 covers 16 residues. J gave up 4 bases and V 1 base, and 6 bases lay outside the gene matches. Germline V lookup: CDR1 LGHNA, CDR2 YSLEER. The CDR3 DNA reads as TGCGCCAGCAGCCAAGCCGGGACAGCATTCACCGGGGAGCTGTTTTTT. Its protein is CASSQAGTAFTGELFF.

This chain connects TRBV12-3 or TRBV12-4 to TRBJ1-5, with D possibly matching TRBD1 (5 bases). The CDR3 is 14 amino acids. V was shortened by 8 bases and J by 3 bases, with 14 bases between the two germline ends. CDR3 coding DNA: TGTGCCAGCGGCCGGACAAACTACAATCAGCCCCAGCATTTT. Its protein is CASGRTNYNQPQHF.

This clonotype occurred many times. This chain links TRBV11-1 with TRBJ2-7; perhaps TRBD1 as D (7 bases). V was pared by 1 base and J by 4 bases, with 11 bases between. The CDR3 has 14 residues. Germline lookup yields CDR1 SGHAT and CDR2 FQDESV (reference sequence). The CDR3: CASSLVRGTYEQYF. The CDR3 nucleotides are TGTGCCAGCAGCTTAGTCAGGGGGACTTACGAGCAGTACTTC.